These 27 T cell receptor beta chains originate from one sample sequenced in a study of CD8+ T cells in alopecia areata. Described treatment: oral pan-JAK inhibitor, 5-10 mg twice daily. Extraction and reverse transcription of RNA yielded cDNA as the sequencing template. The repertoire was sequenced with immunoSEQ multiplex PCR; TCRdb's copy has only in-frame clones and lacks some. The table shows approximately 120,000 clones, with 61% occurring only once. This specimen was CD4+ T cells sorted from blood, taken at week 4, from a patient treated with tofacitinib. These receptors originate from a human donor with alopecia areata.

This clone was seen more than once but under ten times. CDR3 nucleotide sequence: TGCGCCAGCAGCTTGGAGGGCGTAGACTCGCCCCAGCATTTT. Residues: CASSLEGVDSPQHF. This chain links TRBV5-1 with TRBJ1-5, with D hard to call. With 0 bases removed from V and 9 bases from J, the gap between germline ends came to 13 bases. The CDR3 totals 14 residues. Germline V CDR1 and CDR2: SGHRS, YFSETQ.

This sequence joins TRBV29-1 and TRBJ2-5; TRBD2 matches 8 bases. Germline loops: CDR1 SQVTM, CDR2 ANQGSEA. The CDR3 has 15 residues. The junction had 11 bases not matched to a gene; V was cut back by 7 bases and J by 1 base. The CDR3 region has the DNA TGCAGCGCCCACCAGCGGGCGGGGGGCCAAGAGACCCAGTACTTC. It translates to CSAHQRAGGQETQYF.

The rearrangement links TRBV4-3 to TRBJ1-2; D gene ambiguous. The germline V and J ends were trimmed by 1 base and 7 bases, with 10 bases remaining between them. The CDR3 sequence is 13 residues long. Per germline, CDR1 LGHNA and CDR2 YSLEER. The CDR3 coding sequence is TGCGCCAGCAGCCAAGTTGTGGAGGGTGGCTACACCTTC. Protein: CASSQVVEGGYTF.

Here the CDR3 reads CSVRTGGVYNEQFF. The CDR3 DNA is TGCAGCGTTAGAACAGGGGGCGTCTACAATGAGCAGTTCTTC. V is TRBV29-1 and J is TRBJ2-1; 9 nucleotides line up with TRBD1. Trimming removed 5 bases from V and 3 bases from J; junction bases left unmatched: 5. The CDR3 is 14 residues long. CDR1 and CDR2 (germline): SQVTM, ANQGSEA.

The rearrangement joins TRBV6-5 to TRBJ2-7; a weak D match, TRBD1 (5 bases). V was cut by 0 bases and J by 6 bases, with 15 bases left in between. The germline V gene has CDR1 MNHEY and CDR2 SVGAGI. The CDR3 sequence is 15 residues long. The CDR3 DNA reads TGTGCCAGCAGTTACTCGCAGGGCTTAGGGCTCGAGCAGTACTTC. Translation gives CASSYSQGLGLEQYF.

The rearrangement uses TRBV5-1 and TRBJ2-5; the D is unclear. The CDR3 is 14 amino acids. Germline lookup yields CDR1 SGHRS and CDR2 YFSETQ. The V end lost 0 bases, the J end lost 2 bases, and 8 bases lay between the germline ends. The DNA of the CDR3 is TGCGCCAGCAGCTTGGGGCAGTTTCAAGAGACCCAGTACTTC. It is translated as CASSLGQFQETQYF.

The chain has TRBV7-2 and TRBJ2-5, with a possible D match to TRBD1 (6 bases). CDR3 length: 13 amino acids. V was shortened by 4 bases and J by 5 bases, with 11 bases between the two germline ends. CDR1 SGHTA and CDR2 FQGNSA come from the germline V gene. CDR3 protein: CASSSGQTETQYF. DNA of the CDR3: TGTGCCAGCAGCTCCGGACAGACGGAGACCCAGTACTTC.

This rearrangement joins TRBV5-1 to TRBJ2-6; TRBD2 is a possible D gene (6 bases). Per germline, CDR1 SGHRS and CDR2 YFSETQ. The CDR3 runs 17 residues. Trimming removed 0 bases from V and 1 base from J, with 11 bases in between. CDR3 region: CASSLVPGGSGANVLTF. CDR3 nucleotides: TGCGCCAGCAGCTTGGTTCCCGGGGGATCTGGGGCCAACGTCCTGACTTTC.

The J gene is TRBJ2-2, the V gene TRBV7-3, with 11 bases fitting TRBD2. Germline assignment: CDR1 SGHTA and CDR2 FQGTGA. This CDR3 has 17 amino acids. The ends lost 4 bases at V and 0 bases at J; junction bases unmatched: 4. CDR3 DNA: TGTGCCAGCAGCTCCCTAGCGGGGGGTTCGAACACCGGGGAGCTGTTTTTT. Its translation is CASSSLAGGSNTGELFF.

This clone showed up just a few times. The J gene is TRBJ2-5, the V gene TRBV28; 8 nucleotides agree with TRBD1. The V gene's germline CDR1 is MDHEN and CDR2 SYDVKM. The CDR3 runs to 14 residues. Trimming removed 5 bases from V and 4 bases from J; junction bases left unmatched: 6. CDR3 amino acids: CASSHRTGRETQYF. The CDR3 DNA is TGTGCCAGCAGTCATAGGACAGGGAGAGAGACCCAGTACTTC.

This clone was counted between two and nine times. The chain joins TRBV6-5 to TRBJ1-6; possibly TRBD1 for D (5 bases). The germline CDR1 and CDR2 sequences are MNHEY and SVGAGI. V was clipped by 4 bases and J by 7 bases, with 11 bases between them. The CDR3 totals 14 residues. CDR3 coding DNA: TGTGCCAGCAGTTGGGGCAGGGCGAATTCACCCCTCCACTTT. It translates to CASSWGRANSPLHF.

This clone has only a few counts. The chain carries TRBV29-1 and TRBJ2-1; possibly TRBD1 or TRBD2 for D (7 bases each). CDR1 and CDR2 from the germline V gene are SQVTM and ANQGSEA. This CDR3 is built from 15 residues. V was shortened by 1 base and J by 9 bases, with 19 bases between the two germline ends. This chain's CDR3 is CSVEAGRGQEIEQFF. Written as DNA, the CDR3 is TGCAGCGTTGAAGCGGGGAGGGGGCAAGAGATTGAGCAGTTCTTC.

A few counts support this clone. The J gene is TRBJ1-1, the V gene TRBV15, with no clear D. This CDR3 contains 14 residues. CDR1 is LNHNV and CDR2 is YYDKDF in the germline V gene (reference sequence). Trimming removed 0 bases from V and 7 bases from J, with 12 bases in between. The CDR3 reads CATSRDAKGGEAFF. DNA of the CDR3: TGTGCCACCAGCAGAGATGCGAAGGGAGGTGAAGCTTTCTTT.

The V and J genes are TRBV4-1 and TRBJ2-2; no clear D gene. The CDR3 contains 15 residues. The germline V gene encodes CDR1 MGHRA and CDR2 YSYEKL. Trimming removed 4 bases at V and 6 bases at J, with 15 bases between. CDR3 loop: CASSPVVRGAGELFF. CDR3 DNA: TGCGCCAGCAGCCCCGTGGTCCGTGGGGCCGGGGAGCTGTTTTTT.

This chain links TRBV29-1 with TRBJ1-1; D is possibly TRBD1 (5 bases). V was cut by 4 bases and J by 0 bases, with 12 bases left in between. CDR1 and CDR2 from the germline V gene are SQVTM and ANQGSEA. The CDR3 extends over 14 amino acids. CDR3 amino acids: CSVAIGAMNTEAFF. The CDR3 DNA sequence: TGCAGCGTTGCGATTGGGGCTATGAACACTGAAGCTTTCTTT. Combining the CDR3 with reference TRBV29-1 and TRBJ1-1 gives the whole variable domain SAVISQKPSRDICQRGTSLTIQCQVDSQVTMMFWYRQQPGQSLTLIATANQGSEATYESGFVIDKFPISRPNLTFSTLTVSNMSPEDSSIYLCSVAIGAMNTEAFFGQGTRLTVV.

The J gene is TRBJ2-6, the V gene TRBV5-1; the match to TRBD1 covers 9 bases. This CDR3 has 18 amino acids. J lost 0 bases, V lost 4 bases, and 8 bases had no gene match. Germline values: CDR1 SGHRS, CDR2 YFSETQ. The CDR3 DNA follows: TGCGCCAGCAGCCCGGGACAGGGCAGTTACTCTGGGGCCAACGTCCTGACTTTC. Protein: CASSPGQGSYSGANVLTF.

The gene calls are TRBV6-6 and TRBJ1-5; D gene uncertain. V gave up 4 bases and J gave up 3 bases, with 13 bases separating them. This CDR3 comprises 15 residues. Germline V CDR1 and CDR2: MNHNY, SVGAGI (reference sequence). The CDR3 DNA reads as TGTGCCAGCAGTTTCCGCCGGGCCACCAATCAGCCCCAGCATTTT. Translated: CASSFRRATNQPQHF.

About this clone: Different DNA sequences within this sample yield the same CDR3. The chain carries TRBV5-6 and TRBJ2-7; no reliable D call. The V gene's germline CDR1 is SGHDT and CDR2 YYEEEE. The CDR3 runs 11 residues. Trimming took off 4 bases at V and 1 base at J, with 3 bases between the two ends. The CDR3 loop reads CASSVSYEQYF. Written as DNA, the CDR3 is TGTGCCAGCAGCGTATCCTACGAGCAGTACTTC.

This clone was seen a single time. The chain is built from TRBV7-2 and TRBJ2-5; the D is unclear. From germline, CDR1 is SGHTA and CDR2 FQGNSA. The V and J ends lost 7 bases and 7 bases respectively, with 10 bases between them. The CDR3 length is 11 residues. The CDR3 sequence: CASTPPATQYF. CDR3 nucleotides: TGTGCCAGCACCCCACCCGCGACCCAGTACTTC.

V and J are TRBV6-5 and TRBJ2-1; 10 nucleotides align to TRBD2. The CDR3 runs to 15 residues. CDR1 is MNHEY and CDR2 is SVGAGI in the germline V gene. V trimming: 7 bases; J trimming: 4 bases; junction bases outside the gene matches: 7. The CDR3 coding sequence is TGTGCCAGCACCGTTCTAGCGGGGGCATACAATGAGCAGTTCTTC. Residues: CASTVLAGAYNEQFF.

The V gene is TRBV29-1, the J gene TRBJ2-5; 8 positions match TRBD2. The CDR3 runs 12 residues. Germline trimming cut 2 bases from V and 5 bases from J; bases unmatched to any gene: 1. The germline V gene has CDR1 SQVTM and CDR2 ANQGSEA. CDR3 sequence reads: CSVEPGGETQYF. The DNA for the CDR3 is TGCAGCGTTGAACCGGGAGGGGAGACCCAGTACTTC. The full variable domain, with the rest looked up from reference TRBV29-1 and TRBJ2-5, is SAVISQKPSRDICQRGTSLTIQCQVDSQVTMMFWYRQQPGQSLTLIATANQGSEATYESGFVIDKFPISRPNLTFSTLTVSNMSPEDSSIYLCSVEPGGETQYFGPGTRLLVL.

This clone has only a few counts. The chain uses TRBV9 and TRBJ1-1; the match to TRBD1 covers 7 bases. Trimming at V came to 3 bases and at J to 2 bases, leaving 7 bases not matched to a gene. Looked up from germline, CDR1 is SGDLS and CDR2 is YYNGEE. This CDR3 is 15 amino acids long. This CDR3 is CASSAGGHFNTEAFF. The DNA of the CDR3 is TGTGCCAGCAGCGCAGGGGGTCACTTCAACACTGAAGCTTTCTTT.

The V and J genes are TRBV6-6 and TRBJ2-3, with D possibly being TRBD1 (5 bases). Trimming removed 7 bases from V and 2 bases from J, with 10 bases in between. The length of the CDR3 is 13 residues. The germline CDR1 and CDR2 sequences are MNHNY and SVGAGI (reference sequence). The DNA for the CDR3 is TGTGCCAGCAATAGGGGCCTCACAGATACGCAGTATTTT. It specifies CASNRGLTDTQYF.

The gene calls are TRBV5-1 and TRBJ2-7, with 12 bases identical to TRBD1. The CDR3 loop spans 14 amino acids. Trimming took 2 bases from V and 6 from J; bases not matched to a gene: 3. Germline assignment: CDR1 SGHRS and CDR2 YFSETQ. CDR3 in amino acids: CASSFGTGGGEQYF. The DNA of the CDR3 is TGCGCCAGCAGCTTCGGGACAGGGGGCGGCGAGCAGTACTTC.

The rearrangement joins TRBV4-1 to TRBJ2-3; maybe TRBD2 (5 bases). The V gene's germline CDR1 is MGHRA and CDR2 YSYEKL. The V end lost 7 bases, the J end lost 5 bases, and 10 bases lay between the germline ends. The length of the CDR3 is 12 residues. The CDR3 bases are TGCGCCAGCATGGGCCGGGGAGATACGCAGTATTTT. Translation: CASMGRGDTQYF.

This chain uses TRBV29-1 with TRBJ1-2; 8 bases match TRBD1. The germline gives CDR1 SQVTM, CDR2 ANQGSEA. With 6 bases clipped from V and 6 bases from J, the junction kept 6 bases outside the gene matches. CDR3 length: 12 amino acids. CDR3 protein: CSVNRGEHGYTF. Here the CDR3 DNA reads TGCAGCGTGAACAGGGGGGAGCATGGCTACACCTTC.

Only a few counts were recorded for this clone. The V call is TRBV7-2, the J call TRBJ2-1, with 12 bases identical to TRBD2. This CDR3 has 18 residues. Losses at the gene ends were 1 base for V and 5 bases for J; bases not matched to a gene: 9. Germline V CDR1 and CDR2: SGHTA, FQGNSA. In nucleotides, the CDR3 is TGTGCCAGCAGCTTAGTACTAGCGGGGGGCTCTGGGAACAATGAGCAGTTCTTC. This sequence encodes CASSLVLAGGSGNNEQFF.